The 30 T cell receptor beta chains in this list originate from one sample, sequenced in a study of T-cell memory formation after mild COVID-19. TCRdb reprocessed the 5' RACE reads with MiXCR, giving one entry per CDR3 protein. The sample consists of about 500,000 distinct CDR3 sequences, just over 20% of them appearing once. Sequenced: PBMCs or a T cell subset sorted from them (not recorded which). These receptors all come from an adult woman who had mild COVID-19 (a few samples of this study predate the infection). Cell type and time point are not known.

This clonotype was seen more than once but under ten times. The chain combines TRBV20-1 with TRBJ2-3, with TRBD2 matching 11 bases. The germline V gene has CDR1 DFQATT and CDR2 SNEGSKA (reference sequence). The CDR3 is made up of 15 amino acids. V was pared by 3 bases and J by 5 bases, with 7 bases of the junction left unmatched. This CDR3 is CSASLLAGAGDTQYF. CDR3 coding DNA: TGCAGTGCTAGTCTACTAGCGGGAGCTGGAGATACGCAGTATTTT.

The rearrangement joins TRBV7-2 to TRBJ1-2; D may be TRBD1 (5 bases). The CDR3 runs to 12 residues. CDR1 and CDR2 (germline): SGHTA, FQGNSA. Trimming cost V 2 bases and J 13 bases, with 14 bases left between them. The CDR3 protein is CASSLTGVDSTF. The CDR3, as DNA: TGTGCCAGCAGCTTAACGGGGGTTGATTCCACCTTC.

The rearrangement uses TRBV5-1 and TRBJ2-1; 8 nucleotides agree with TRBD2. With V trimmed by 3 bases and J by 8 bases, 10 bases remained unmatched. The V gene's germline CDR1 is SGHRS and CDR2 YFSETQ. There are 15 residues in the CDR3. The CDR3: CASSSSGSDPYEQFF. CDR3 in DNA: TGCGCCAGCAGCTCCAGCGGGAGTGACCCGTATGAGCAGTTCTTC.

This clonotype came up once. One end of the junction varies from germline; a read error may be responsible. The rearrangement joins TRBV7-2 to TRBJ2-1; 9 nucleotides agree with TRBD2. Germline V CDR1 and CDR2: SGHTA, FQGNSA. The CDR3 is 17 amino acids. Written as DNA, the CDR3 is TGTGCCAGCAGCTTAGTTCTAGCGGGAAAAGCCTACACTGAGCAGTTCTTC. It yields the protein CASSLVLAGKAYTEQFF. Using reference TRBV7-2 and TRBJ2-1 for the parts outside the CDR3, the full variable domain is GAGVSQSPSNKVTEKGKDVELRCDPISGHTALYWYRQSLGQGLEFLIYFQGNSAPDKSGLPSDRFSAERTGGSVSTLTIQRTQQEDSAVYLCASSLVLAGKAYTEQFFGPGTRLTVL.

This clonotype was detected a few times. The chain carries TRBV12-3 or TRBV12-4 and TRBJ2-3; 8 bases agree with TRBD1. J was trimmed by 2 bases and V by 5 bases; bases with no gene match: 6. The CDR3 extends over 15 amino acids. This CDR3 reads CASSRDRSFTDTQYF. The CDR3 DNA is TGTGCCAGCAGTAGGGACAGGAGTTTCACAGATACGCAGTATTTT.

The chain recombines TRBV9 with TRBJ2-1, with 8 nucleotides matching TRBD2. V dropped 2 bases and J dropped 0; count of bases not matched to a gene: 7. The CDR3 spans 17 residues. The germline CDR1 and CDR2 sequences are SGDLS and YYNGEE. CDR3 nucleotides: TGTGCCAGCAGCGTTTCACGGCGGGGGGACTCCTACAATGAGCAGTTCTTC. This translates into CASSVSRRGDSYNEQFF.

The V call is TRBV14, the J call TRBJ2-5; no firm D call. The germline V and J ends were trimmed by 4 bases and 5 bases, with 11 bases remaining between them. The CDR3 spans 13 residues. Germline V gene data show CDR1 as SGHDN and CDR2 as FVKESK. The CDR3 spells CASSLLSAETQYF. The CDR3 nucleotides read TGTGCCAGCAGCCTCCTCTCGGCGGAGACCCAGTACTTC.

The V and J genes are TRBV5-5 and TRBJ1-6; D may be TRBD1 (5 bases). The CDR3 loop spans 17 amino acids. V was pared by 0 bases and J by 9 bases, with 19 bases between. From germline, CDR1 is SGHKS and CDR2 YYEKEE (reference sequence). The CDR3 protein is CASSLEWFAGPASPLHF. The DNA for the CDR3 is TGTGCCAGCAGCTTGGAGTGGTTTGCAGGGCCCGCTTCACCCCTCCACTTT.

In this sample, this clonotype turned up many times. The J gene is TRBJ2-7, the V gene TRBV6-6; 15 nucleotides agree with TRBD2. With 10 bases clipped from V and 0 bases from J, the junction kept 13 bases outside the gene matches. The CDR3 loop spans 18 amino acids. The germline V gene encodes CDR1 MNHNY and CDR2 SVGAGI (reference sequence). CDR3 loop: CATQRTSGRGGSSYEQYF. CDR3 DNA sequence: TGTGCCACCCAAAGGACTAGCGGGAGGGGGGGTAGCTCCTACGAGCAGTACTTC.

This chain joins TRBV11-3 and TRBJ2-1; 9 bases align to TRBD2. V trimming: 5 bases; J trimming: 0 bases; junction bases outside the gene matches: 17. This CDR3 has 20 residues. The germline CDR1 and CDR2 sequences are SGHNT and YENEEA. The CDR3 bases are TGTGCCAGCAGCCGTTTAGCGGGAGCCCCGTCCACTAGCTCCTACAATGAGCAGTTCTTC. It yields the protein CASSRLAGAPSTSSYNEQFF.

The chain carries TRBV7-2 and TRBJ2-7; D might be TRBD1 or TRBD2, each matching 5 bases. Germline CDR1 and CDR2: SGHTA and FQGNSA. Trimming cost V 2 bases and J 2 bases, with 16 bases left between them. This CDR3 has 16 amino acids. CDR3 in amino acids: CASSLSGTGSPYEQYF. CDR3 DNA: TGTGCCAGCAGCTTATCGGGGACGGGATCCCCCTACGAGCAGTACTTC.

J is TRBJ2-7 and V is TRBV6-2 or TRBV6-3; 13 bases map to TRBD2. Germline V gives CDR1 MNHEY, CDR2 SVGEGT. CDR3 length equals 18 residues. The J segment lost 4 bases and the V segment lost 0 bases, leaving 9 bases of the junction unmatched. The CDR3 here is CASSYSRTKGLAGYEQYF. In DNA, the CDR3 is TGTGCCAGCAGTTACTCGCGAACGAAGGGACTAGCGGGATACGAGCAGTACTTC.

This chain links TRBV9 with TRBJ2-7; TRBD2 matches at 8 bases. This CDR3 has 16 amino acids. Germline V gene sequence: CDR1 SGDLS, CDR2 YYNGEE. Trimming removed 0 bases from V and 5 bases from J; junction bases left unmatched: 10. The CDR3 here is CASSVDNSGIPHEQYF. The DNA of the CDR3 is TGTGCCAGCAGCGTAGATAATAGCGGGATCCCCCACGAGCAGTACTTC.

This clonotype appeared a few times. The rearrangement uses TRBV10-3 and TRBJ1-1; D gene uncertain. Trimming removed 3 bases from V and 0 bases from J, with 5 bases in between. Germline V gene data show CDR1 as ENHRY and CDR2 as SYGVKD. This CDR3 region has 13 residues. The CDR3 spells CAISDQVNTEAFF. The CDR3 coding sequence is TGTGCCATCAGTGACCAAGTGAACACTGAAGCTTTCTTT.

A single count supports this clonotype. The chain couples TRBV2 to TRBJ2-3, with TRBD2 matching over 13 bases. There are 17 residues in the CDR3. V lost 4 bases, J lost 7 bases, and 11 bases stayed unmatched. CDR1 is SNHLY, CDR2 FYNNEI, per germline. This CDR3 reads CASSGRTSGSYRYTQYF. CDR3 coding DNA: TGTGCCAGCAGTGGCCGGACTAGCGGGAGTTACCGGTATACGCAGTATTTT.

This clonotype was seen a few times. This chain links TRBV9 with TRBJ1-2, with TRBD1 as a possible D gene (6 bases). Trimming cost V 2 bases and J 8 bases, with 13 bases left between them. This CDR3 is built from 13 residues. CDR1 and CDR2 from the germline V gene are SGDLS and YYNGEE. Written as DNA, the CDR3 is TGTGCCAGCAGCGTTACAGGGTTTGAGGGCTACACCTTC. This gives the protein CASSVTGFEGYTF.

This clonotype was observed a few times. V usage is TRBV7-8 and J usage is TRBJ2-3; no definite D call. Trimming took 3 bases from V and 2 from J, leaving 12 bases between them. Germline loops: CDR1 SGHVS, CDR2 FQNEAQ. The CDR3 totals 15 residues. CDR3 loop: CASSFKTPYTDTQYF. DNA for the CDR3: TGTGCCAGCAGCTTCAAGACTCCCTACACAGATACGCAGTATTTT.

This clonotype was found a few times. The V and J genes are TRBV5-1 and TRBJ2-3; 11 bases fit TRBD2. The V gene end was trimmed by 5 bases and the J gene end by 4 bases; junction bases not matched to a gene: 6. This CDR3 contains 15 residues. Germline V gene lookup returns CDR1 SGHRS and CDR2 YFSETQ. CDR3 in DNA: TGCGCCAGCAGGCTGGGACTAGCGGCTTCAGATACGCAGTATTTT. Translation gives CASRLGLAASDTQYF.

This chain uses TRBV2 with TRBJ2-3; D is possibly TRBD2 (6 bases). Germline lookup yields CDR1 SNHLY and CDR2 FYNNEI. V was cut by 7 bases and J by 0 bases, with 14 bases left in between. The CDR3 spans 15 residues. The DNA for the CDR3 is TGTGCCAGCAAGTGGACTACAGATAGCACAGATACGCAGTATTTT. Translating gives CASKWTTDSTDTQYF.

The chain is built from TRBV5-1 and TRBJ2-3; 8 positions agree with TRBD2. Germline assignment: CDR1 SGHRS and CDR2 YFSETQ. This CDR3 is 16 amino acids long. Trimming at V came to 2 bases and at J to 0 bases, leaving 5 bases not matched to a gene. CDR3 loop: CASSFLSGGSTDTQYF. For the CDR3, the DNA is TGCGCCAGCAGCTTTCTCAGCGGGGGAAGCACAGATACGCAGTATTTT. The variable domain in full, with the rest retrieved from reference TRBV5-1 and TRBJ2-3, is KAGVTQTPRYLIKTRGQQVTLSCSPISGHRSVSWYQQTPGQGLQFLFEYFSETQRNKGNFPGRFSGRQFSNSRSEMNVSTLELGDSALYLCASSFLSGGSTDTQYFGPGTRLTVL.

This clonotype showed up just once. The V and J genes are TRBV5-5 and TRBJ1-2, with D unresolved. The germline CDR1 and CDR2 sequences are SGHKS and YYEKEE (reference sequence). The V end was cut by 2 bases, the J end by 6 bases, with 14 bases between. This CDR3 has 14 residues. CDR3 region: CASSLSLTGDGYTF. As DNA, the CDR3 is TGTGCCAGCAGCTTATCCCTGACGGGAGATGGCTACACCTTC. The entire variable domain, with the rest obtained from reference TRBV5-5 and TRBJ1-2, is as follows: DAGVTQSPTHLIKTRGQQVTLRCSPISGHKSVSWYQQVLGQGPQFIFQYYEKEERGRGNFPDRFSARQFPNYSSELNVNALLLGDSALYLCASSLSLTGDGYTFGSGTRLTVV.

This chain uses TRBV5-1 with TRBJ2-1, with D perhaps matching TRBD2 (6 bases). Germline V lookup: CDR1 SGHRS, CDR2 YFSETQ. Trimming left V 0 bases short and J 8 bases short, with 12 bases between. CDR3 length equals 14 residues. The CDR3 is CASSLGGTWDEQFF. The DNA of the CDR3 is TGCGCCAGCAGCTTGGGAGGGACTTGGGATGAGCAGTTCTTC.

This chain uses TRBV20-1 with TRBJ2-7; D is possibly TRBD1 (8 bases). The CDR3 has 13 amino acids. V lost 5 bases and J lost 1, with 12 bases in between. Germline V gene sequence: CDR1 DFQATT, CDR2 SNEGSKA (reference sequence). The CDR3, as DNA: TGCAGTGCTGGACAGGGAGGGTCCTACGAGCAGTACTTC. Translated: CSAGQGGSYEQYF.

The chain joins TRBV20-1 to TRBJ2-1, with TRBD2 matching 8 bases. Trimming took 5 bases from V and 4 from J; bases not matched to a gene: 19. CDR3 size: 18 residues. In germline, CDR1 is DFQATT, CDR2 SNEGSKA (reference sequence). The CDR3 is CSAVPRGEREIPYNEQFF. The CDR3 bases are TGCAGTGCTGTACCCAGAGGGGAGCGGGAGATCCCTTACAATGAGCAGTTCTTC.

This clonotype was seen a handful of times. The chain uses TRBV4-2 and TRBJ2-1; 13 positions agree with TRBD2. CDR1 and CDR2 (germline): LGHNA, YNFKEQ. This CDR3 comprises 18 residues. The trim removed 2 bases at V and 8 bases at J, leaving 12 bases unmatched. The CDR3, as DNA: TGTGCCAGCAGCCAACCCGCCGGACTAGCGGGGGAGGGCGATGAGCAGTTCTTC. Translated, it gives CASSQPAGLAGEGDEQFF.

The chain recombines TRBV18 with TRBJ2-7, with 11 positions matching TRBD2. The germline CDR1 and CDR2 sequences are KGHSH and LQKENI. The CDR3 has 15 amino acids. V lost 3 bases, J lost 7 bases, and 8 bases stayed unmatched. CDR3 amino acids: CASSPPGTSGLEQYF. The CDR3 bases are TGTGCCAGCTCACCTCCCGGGACTAGCGGCTTGGAGCAGTACTTC.

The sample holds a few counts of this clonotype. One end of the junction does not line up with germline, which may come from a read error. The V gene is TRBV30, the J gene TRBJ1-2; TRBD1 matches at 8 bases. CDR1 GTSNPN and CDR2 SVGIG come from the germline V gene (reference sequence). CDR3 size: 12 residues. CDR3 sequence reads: CASTRQGTQLLF. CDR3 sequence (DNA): TGTGCCTCGACCCGACAGGGGACCCAACTCCTCTTC.

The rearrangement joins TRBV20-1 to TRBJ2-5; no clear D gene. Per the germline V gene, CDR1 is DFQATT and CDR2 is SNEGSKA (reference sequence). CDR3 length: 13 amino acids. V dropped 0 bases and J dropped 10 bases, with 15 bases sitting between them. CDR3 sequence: CSARDGLSARQYF. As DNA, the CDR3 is TGCAGTGCTAGAGATGGGCTCAGCGCCCGCCAGTACTTC.

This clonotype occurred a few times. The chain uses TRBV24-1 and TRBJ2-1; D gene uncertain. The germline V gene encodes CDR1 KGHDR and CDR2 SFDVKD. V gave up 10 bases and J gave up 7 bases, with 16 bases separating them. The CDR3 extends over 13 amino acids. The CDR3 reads CATYSPGRNEQFF. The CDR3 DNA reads TGTGCCACGTACAGCCCTGGTAGAAATGAGCAGTTCTTC.

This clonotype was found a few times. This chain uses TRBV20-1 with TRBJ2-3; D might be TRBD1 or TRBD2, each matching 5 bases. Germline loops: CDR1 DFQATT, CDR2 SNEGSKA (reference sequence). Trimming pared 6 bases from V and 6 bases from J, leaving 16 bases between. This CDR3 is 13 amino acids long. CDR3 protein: CSARPSWGDTQYF. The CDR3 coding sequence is TGCAGTGCAAGACCCAGTTGGGGGGATACGCAGTATTTT.